The 8 T cell receptor beta chains below come from one sample, sequenced in a study of post-analysis software for immune sequencing data. The study, taken as a whole, reports: Comparison of patients with controls showed about 5 TRBV segments more frequent in patients, TRBV5-6, TRBV5-1 and TRBV20-1 among them.

Each TCR beta cDNA library carried unique molecular identifiers. Each CDR3 protein is one row after TCRdb ran MiXCR on the PCR reads. The table shows 450,000 or so distinct CDR3 sequences, with approximately 46% occurring only once. No antigen has been assigned to these receptors. Sequencing was performed on blood. These receptors were taken from a girl under 18 with multiple sclerosis.

A few counts support this clonotype. The rearrangement joins TRBV20-1 to TRBJ2-3; D perhaps matches TRBD1 (5 bases). The CDR3 runs to 15 residues. Trimming cost V 6 bases and J 0 bases, with 16 bases left between them. Germline loops: CDR1 DFQATT, CDR2 SNEGSKA (reference sequence). The CDR3 sequence: CSAVPPDTSTDTQYF. CDR3 nucleotide sequence: TGCAGTGCCGTACCCCCGGACACTAGCACAGATACGCAGTATTTT.

This sequence joins TRBV29-1 and TRBJ2-1; 11 nucleotides agree with TRBD1. CDR1 and CDR2 from the germline V gene are SQVTM and ANQGSEA. The J segment lost 9 bases and the V segment lost 3 bases, leaving 10 bases of the junction unmatched. The length of the CDR3 is 15 residues. CDR3 amino acids: CSVDPPDRGQGEQFF. In DNA, the CDR3 is TGCAGCGTTGACCCTCCGGACAGGGGGCAGGGTGAGCAGTTCTTC.

The V gene is TRBV11-2, the J gene TRBJ2-4; possible D gene TRBD1, 5 bases. Between the trimmed V and J ends, which lost 2 bases and 1 base, there was a span of 9 bases. Germline loops: CDR1 SGHAT, CDR2 FQNNGV. This CDR3 region has 15 residues. CDR3: CASSLPRAAKNIQYF. The CDR3 coding sequence is TGTGCCAGCAGCTTACCCAGGGCTGCCAAAAACATTCAGTACTTC.

The rearrangement uses TRBV6-1 and TRBJ1-1; 7 positions match TRBD1. Germline assignment: CDR1 MNHNS and CDR2 SASEGT. The CDR3 extends over 12 amino acids. Trimming cost V 6 bases and J 9 bases; bases outside gene matches: 7. CDR3 in DNA: TGTGCCAGCAGCCTGACAGGGCGCCAAGCTTTCTTT. It translates to CASSLTGRQAFF.

Notes on this clonotype: Germline and junction disagree at one end, which may indicate a read error. This rearrangement joins TRBV7-7 to TRBJ2-6, with TRBD1 identical over 9 bases. This CDR3 has 18 amino acids. Germline V CDR1 and CDR2: SSHAT, FNYEAQ (reference sequence). CDR3 nucleotide sequence: TGTGCTAGCACTCCACAAAAACAGGGGGCCGTTGGGGCCAACGTCCTGACTTTC. Protein: CASTPQKQGAVGANVLTF.

The chain recombines TRBV27 with TRBJ1-4; D possibly corresponds to TRBD1 (6 bases). The CDR3 spans 15 residues. Per germline, CDR1 MNHEY and CDR2 SMNVEV (reference sequence). The V end was cut by 7 bases, the J end by 4 bases, with 16 bases between. The CDR3 nucleotides are TGTGCCAGCACAACCAGGGGATACGTTAATGAAAAACTGTTTTTT. Its protein is CASTTRGYVNEKLFF.

This rearrangement joins TRBV29-1 to TRBJ2-7; the match to TRBD2 covers 10 bases. CDR1 is SQVTM and CDR2 is ANQGSEA in the germline V gene. V gave up 6 bases and J gave up 1 base; unmatched junction bases: 6. The CDR3 contains 14 residues. CDR3 sequence (DNA): TGCAGCGTGGAGACTAGCGGGTCATCCTACGAGCAGTACTTC. It translates to CSVETSGSSYEQYF.

The chain carries TRBV20-1 and TRBJ1-1; D gene unclear. The germline V gene has CDR1 DFQATT and CDR2 SNEGSKA (reference sequence). The CDR3 has 13 residues. Trimming cost V 3 bases and J 5 bases, with 13 bases left between them. The CDR3 region has the DNA TGCAGTGCTAGTGACCCCCGACGGACTGAAGCTTTCTTT. Translating it yields CSASDPRRTEAFF.